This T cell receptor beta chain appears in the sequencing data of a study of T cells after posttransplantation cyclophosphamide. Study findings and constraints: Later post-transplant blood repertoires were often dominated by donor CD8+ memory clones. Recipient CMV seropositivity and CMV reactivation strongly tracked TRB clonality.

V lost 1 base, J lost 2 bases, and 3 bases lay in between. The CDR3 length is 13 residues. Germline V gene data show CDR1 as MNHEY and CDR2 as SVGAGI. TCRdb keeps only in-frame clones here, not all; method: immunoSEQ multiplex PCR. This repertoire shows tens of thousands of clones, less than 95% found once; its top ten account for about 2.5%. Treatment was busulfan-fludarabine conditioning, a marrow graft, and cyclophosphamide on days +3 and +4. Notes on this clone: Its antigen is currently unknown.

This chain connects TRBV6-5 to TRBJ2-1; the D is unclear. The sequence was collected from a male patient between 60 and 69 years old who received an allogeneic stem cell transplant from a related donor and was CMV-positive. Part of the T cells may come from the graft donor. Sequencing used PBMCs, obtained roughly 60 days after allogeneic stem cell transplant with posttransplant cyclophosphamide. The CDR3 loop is CASSYWPYNEQFF. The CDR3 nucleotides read TGTGCCAGCAGTTACTGGCCCTACAATGAGCAGTTCTTC.